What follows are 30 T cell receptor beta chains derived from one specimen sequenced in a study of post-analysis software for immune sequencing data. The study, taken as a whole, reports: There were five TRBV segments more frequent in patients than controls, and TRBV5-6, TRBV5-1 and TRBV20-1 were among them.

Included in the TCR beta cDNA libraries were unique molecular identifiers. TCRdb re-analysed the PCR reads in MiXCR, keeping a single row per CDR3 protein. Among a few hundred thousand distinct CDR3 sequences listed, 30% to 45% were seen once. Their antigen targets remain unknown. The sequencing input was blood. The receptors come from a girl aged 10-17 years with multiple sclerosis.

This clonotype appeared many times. The CDR3 DNA follows: TGCAGTGCTTATAAGGGGGTCAGGGGGGGTTACAATGAGCAGTTCTTC. Protein: CSAYKGVRGGYNEQFF. V is TRBV20-1 and J is TRBJ2-1; D may be TRBD1 or TRBD2 (7 bases each). The V and J ends lost 5 bases and 4 bases respectively, with 21 bases between them. CDR1 and CDR2 from the germline V gene are DFQATT and SNEGSKA (reference sequence). The CDR3 contains 16 residues.

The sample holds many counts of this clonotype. CDR3 in amino acids: CASSFSGYEQFF. The CDR3 nucleotides read TGTGCCAGCAGCTTCTCCGGCTATGAGCAGTTCTTC. The chain employs TRBV2 and TRBJ2-1; D gene uncertain. There are 12 residues in the CDR3. Germline V gene data show CDR1 as SNHLY and CDR2 as FYNNEI. The V end was cut by 6 bases, the J end by 8 bases, with 11 bases between.

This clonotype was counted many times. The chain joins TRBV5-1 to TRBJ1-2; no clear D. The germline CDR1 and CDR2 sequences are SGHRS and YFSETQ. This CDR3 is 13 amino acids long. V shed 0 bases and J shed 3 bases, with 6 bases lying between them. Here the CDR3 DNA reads TGCGCCAGCAGCTTGGGACTGTACTATGGCTACACCTTC. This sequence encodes CASSLGLYYGYTF.

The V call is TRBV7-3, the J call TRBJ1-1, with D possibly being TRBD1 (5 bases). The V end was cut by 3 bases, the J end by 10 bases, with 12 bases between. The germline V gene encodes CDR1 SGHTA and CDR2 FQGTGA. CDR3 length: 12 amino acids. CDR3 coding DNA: TGTGCCAGCAGCTTGGGAGAAGGGGTAGCTTTCTTT. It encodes CASSLGEGVAFF.

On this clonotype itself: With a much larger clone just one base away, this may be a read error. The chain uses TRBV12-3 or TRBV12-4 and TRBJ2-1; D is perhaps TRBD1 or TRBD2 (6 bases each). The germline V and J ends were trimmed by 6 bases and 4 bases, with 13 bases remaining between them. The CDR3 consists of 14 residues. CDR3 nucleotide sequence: TGTGCCAGCAGCAAGAGGGGGGAATACAATGAGCAGTTCTTC. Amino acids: CASSKRGEYNEQFF.

CDR3 DNA: TGTGCCAGCAGCTTAAGTGCGACCCAGTACTTC. This gives the protein CASSLSATQYF. This chain links TRBV7-2 with TRBJ2-5; D gene ambiguous. Trimming cost V 2 bases and J 7 bases, with 5 bases left between them. The CDR3 consists of 11 residues. Germline CDR1 is SGHTA and CDR2 is FQGNSA.

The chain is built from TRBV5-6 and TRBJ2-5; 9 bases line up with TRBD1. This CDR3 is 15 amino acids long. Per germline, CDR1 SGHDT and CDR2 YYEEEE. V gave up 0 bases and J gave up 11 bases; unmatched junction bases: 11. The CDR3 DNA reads TGTGCCAGCAGCTTGGGGGACAGGGCCTACAATGAGCAGTACTTC. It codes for CASSLGDRAYNEQYF.

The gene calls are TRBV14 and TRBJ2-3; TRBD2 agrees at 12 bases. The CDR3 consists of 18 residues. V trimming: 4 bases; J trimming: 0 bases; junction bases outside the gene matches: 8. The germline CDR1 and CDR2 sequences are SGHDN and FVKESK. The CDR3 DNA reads TGTGCCAGCAGCCGACTAGCGGGGGACTCATCTAGCACAGATACGCAGTATTTT. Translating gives CASSRLAGDSSSTDTQYF.

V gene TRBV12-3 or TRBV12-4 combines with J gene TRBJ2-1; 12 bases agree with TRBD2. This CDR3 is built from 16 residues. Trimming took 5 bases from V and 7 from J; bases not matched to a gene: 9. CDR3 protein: CASSPATSGSGNEQFF. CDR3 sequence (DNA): TGTGCCAGCAGTCCGGCGACTAGCGGGAGTGGTAATGAGCAGTTCTTC.

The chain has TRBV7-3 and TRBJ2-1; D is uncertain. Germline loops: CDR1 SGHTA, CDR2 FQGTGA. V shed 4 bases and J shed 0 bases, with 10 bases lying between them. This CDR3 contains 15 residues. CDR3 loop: CASSSESSSYNEQFF. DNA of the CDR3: TGTGCCAGCAGCTCCGAAAGCAGCTCCTACAATGAGCAGTTCTTC.

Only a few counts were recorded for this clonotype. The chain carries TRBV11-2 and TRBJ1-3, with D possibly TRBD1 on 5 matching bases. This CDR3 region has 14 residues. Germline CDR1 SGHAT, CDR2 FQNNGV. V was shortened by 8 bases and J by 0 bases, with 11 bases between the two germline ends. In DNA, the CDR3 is TGTGCCAGCGCCCAGGGTTCCTCTGGAAACACCATATATTTT. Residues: CASAQGSSGNTIYF.

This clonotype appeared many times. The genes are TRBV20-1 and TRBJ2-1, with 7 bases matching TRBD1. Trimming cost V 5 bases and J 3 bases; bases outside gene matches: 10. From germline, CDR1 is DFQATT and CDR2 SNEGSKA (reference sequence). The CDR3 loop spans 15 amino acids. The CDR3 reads CSAGAGQVLYNEQFF. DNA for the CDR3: TGCAGTGCTGGAGCCGGACAGGTGCTCTACAATGAGCAGTTCTTC.

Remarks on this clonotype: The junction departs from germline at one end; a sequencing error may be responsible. The chain's CDR3 is CASSLAGHVNTGEPFF. The CDR3 DNA reads as TGCGCCAGCAGCTTAGCAGGGCACGTGAACACCGGGGAGCCGTTTTTT. The chain has TRBV11-2 and TRBJ2-2, with D perhaps assigned TRBD1 or TRBD2 (5 bases each). CDR1 SGHAT and CDR2 FQNNGV come from the germline V gene. The CDR3 sequence is 16 residues long.

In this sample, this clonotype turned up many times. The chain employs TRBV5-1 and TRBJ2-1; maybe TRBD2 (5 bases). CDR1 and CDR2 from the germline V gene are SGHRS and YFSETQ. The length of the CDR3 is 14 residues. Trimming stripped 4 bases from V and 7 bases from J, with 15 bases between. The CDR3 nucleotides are TGCGCCAGCAGCCCGCTGGGAGAGCGAAATGAGCAGTTCTTC. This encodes CASSPLGERNEQFF.

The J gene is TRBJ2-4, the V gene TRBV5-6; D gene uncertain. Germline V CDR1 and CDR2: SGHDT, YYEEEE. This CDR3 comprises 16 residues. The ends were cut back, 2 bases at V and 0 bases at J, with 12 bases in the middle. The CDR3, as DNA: TGTGCCAGCAGCTTACCCCAGGAGCTAGCCAAAAACATTCAGTACTTC. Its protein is CASSLPQELAKNIQYF.

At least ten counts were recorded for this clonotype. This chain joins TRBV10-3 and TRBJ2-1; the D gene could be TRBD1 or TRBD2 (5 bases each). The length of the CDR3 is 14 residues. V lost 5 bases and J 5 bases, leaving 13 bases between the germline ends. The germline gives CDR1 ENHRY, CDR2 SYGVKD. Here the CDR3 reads CAISTRGRNNEQFF. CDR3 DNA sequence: TGTGCCATCAGTACCCGGGGCAGGAACAATGAGCAGTTCTTC.

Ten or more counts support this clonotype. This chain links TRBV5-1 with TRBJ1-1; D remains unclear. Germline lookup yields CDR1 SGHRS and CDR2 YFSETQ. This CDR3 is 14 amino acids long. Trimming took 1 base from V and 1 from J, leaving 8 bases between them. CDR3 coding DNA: TGCGCCAGCAGCTTGTCAGGTCCGAACACTGAAGCTTTCTTT. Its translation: CASSLSGPNTEAFF.

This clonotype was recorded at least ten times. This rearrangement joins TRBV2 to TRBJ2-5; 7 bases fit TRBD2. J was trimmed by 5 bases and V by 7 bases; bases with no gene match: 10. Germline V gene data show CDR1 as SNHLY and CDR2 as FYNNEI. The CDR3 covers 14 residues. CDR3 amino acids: CASNPEGGSETQYF. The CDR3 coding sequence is TGTGCCAGCAATCCCGAAGGCGGGAGCGAGACCCAGTACTTC.

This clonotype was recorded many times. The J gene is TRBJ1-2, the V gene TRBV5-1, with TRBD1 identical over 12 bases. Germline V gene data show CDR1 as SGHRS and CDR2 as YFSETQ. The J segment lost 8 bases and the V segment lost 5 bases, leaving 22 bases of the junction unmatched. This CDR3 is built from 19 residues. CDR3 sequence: CASRLPSFRDRGLLEGYTF. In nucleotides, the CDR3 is TGCGCCAGCAGGCTTCCCTCTTTCCGGGACAGGGGGCTCTTGGAGGGCTACACCTTC.

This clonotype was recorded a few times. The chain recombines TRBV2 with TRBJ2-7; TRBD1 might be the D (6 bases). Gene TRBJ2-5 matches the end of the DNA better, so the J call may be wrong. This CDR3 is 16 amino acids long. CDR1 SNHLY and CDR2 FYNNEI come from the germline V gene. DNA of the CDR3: TGTGCCAGCAGCCACTCCCGACAGGCCCAGGCGGAGACCCAGTACTTC. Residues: CASSHSRQAQAETQYF.

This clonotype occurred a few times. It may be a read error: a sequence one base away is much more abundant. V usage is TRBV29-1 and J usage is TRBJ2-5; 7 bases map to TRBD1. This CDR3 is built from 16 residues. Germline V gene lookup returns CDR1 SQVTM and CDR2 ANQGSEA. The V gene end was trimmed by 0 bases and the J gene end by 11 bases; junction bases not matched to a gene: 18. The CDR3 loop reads CSVEEVWATGVSEQYF. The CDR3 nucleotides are TGCAGCGTTGAAGAGGTATGGGCTACAGGGGTAAGTGAGCAGTACTTC. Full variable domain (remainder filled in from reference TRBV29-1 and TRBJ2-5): SAVISQKPSRDICQRGTSLTIQCQVDSQVTMMFWYRQQPGQSLTLIATANQGSEATYESGFVIDKFPISRPNLTFSTLTVSNMSPEDSSIYLCSVEEVWATGVSEQYFGPGTRLLVL.

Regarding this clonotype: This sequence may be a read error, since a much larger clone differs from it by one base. The DNA of the CDR3 is TGTGCCGGCTCACCACCGGGTACGAGGGAAGAGCAGTTCTTC. This translates into CAGSPPGTREEQFF. The rearrangement uses TRBV18 and TRBJ2-1, with a possible D match to TRBD2 (5 bases). The CDR3 is made up of 14 amino acids. The germline CDR1 and CDR2 sequences are KGHSH and LQKENI.

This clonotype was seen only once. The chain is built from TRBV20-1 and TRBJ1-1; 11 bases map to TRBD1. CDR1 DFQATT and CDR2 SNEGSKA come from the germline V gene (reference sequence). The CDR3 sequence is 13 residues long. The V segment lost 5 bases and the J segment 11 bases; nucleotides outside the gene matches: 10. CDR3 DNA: TGCAGTGCTCCCCCGGGACAGGGGGTTTCTGCTTTCTTT. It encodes CSAPPGQGVSAFF.

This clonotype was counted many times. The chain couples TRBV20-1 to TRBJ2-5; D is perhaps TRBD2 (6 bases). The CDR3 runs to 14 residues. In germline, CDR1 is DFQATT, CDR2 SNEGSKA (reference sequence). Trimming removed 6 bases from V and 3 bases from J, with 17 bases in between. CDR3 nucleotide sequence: TGCAGTGCAGAGGGCGGGGTCGGCAAAGAGACCCAGTACTTC. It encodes CSAEGGVGKETQYF.

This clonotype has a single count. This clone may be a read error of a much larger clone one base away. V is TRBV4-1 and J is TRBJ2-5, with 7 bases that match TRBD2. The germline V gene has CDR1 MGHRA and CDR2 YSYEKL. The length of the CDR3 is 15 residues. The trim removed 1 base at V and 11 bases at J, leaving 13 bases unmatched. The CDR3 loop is CASSQVYKRGNEQYF. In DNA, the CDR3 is TGCGCCAGCAGCCAAGTTTACAAGCGGGGAAATGAGCAGTACTTC.

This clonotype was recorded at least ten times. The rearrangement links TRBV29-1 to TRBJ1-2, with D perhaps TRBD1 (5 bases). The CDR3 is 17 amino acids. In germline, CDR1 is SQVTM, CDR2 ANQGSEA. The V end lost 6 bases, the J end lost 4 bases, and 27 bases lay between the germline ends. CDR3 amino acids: CSVATVAGKKFPYGYTF. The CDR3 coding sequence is TGCAGCGTGGCGACAGTAGCAGGGAAGAAGTTTCCCTATGGCTACACCTTC.

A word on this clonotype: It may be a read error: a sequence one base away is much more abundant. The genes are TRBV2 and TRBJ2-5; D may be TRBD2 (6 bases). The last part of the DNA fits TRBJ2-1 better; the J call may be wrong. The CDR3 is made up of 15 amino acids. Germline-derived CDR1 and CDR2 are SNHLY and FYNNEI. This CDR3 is CASSGSAGTQETQFF. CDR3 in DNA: TGTGCCAGCAGTGGTTCCGCGGGGACTCAAGAGACCCAGTTCTTC.

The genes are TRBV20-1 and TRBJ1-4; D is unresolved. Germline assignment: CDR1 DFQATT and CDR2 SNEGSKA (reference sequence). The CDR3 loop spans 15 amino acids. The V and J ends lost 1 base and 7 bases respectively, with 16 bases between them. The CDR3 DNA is TGCAGTGCTAGAGCCGCTTTTCGGATGGGTGAAAAACTGTTTTTT. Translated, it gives CSARAAFRMGEKLFF.

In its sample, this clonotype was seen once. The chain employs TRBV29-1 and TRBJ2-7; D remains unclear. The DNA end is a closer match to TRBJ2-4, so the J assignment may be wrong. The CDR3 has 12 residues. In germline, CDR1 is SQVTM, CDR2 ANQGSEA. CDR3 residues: CSVVLKENIQYF. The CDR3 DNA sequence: TGCAGCGTTGTTCTCAAGGAAAACATTCAGTACTTC.

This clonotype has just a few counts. This CDR3 is CASSESGRVRSPLHF. The CDR3 nucleotides read TGTGCCAGCAGTGAATCTGGCAGGGTCCGCTCACCCCTCCACTTT. The rearrangement joins TRBV25-1 to TRBJ1-6; a weak D match, TRBD1 (5 bases). Trimming stripped 1 base from V and 10 bases from J, with 14 bases between. CDR1 and CDR2 from the germline V gene are MGHDK and SYGVNS. The CDR3 totals 15 residues.